What follows are 3 T cell receptor beta chains derived from one specimen sequenced in a study of lymphopenia after photon versus proton radiotherapy. Libraries were prepared by immunoSEQ multiplex PCR; TCRdb keeps only in-frame clonotypes and omits some of them. The sample consists of about 30,000 clones, 90% to 95% of them appearing once. The sample consisted of peripheral blood, taken from a patient treated with photon-based radiotherapy. These receptors were taken from a woman aged 50 to 65 with cholangiocarcinoma.

The V gene is TRBV2, the J gene TRBJ2-7; D may correspond to TRBD1 or TRBD2 (5 bases each). The CDR3 totals 15 residues. Trimming cost V 3 bases and J 5 bases, with 17 bases left between them. Germline V gene sequence: CDR1 SNHLY, CDR2 FYNNEI. As DNA, the CDR3 is TGTGCCAGCAGTGACGGGACGGTCCTCGTCGACGAGCAGTACTTC. This encodes CASSDGTVLVDEQYF.

The V gene is TRBV27, the J gene TRBJ2-2, with D tentatively TRBD1 (6 bases). CDR3 length: 16 amino acids. Germline V gene data show CDR1 as MNHEY and CDR2 as SMNVEV (reference sequence). Between the trimmed V and J ends, which lost 7 bases and 6 bases, there was a span of 21 bases. Written as DNA, the CDR3 is TGTGCCAGCAAAAACGGTGCGCAGGGGTCTGCCGGGGAGCTGTTTTTT. It specifies CASKNGAQGSAGELFF.

The rearrangement joins TRBV18 to TRBJ1-4; D perhaps matches TRBD1 (6 bases). Looked up from germline, CDR1 is KGHSH and CDR2 is LQKENI. V was cut by 0 bases and J by 5 bases, with 10 bases left in between. The CDR3 runs 15 residues. The CDR3 sequence is CASSPPGAGNEKLFF. The CDR3 nucleotides are TGTGCCAGCTCACCACCGGGGGCGGGGAATGAAAAACTGTTTTTT.